The 5 T cell receptor beta chains given below trace back to one sample, sequenced in a study of cytomegalovirus exposure and HLA in healthy donors. PCR primers comprised 60 Vbeta and 13 Jbeta primers. The method was immunoSEQ multiplex PCR; TCRdb's version includes in-frame clones alone and lacks a portion of them. This table has around 130,000 clones, approximately 80% appearing once. The specimen sequenced was PBMCs. Every receptor here comes from a man aged 18 to 30 in good health and CMV-seronegative.

V gene TRBV10-3 combines with J gene TRBJ2-1, with D possibly being TRBD1 (5 bases). Germline V gives CDR1 ENHRY, CDR2 SYGVKD. Trimming stripped 5 bases from V and 8 bases from J, with 13 bases between. CDR3 length: 13 amino acids. The DNA of the CDR3 is TGTGCCATCAGTCATCCCCAGGGATATGAGCAGTTCTTC. Translated, it gives CAISHPQGYEQFF.

For this clone: The junction and the germline gene differ at one end; a read error may be behind it. The J gene is TRBJ2-1, the V gene TRBV28, with TRBD2 as a possible D gene (6 bases). CDR3 length: 17 amino acids. Germline loops: CDR1 MDHEN, CDR2 SYDVKM. The CDR3 loop is CASSLTGGIGSSNEQFF. DNA of the CDR3: TGTGCCAGCAGTTTAACCGGCGGGATTGGATCCTCCAATGAGCAGTTCTTC.

The sample holds one count of this clone. Relative to the germline gene, one junction end is altered; a read error may explain this. CDR3 bases: TGTTCCAGCAGCTCCCCCACAGCACTAGCGGGAGGTTCAGATACGCAGTATTTT. Translated, it gives CSSSSPTALAGGSDTQYF. This chain links TRBV7-9 with TRBJ2-3; TRBD2 agrees at 12 bases. Germline V gene data show CDR1 as SEHNR and CDR2 as FQNEAQ (reference sequence). This CDR3 has 18 amino acids.

The chain uses TRBV7-6 and TRBJ1-6; 8 positions match TRBD1. V lost 5 bases, J lost 0 bases, and 3 bases stayed unmatched. The germline gives CDR1 SGHVS, CDR2 FNYEAQ. The CDR3 loop spans 16 amino acids. CDR3 bases: TGTGCCAGCAGCCCGGACAGGGACTCCTATAATTCACCCCTCCACTTT. Translation: CASSPDRDSYNSPLHF.

The chain links TRBV15 to TRBJ2-1; D may be TRBD2 (7 bases). This CDR3 spans 16 amino acids. V was shortened by 5 bases and J by 8 bases, with 22 bases between the two germline ends. Germline CDR1 LNHNV, CDR2 YYDKDF (reference sequence). CDR3: CATSAYGSGGGYEQFF. The CDR3 DNA reads as TGTGCCACCAGCGCCTACGGGTCGGGCGGGGGCTATGAGCAGTTCTTC.